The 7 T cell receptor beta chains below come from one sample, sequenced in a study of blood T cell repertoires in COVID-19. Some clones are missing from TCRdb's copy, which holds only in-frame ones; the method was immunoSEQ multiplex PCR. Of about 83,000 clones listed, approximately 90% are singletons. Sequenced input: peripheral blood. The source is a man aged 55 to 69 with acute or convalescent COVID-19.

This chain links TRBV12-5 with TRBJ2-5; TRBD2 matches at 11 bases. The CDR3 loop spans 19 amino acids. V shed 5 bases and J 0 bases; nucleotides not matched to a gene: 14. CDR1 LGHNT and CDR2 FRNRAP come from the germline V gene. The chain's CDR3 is CASGRPGLAVFPHQETQYF. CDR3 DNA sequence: TGTGCTAGTGGTAGACCGGGACTAGCGGTCTTCCCACACCAAGAGACCCAGTACTTC.

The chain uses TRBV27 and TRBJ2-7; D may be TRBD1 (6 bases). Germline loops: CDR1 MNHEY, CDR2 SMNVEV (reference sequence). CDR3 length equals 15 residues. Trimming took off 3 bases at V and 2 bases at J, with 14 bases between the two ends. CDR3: CASSFGLTGTYEQYF. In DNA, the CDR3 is TGTGCCAGCAGTTTTGGGCTCACAGGGACCTACGAGCAGTACTTC.

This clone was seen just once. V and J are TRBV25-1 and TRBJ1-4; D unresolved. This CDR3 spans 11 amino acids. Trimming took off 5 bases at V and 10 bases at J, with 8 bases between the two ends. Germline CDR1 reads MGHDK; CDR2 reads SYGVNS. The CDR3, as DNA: TGTGCCAGCAGTAAGGGAGGAAAACTGTTTTTT. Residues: CASSKGGKLFF.

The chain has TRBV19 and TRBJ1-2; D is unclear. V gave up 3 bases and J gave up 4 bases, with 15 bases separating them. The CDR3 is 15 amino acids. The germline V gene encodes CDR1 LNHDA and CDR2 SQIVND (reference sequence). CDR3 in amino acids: CASSMSSGRSYGYTF. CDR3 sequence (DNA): TGTGCCAGTAGTATGTCTAGCGGCAGGTCCTATGGCTACACCTTC.

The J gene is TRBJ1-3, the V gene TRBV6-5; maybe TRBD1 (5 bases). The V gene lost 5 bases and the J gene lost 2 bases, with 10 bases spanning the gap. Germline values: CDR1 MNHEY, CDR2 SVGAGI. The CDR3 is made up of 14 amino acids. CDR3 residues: CASSPGRAGNTIYF. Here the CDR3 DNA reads TGTGCCAGCAGTCCAGGGAGGGCTGGAAACACCATATATTTT.

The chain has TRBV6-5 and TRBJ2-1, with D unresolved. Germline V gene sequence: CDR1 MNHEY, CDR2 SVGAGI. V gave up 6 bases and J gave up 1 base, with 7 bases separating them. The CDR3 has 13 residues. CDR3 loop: CASSPVSYNEQFF. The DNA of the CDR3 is TGTGCCAGCAGCCCGGTGTCCTACAATGAGCAGTTCTTC.

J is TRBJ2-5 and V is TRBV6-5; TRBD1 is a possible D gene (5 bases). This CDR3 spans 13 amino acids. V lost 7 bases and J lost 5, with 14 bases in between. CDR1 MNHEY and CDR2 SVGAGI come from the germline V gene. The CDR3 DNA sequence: TGTGCCAGCAAGGGGTTGGATCAGGAGACCCAGTACTTC. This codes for CASKGLDQETQYF.